One sample yielded the 29 T cell receptor beta chains listed below, sequenced in a study of T cell responses to AZD1222 COVID-19 vaccine. Clones were sequenced by immunoSEQ multiplex PCR, and TCRdb holds only the in-frame ones, with some missing. Among 190,000 or so clones listed, about 89% were seen once. The material sequenced was peripheral blood, taken 28 days after the second AZD1222 dose. The receptors were gathered from an adult who received the AZD1222 COVID-19 vaccine.

The J gene is TRBJ1-1, the V gene TRBV6-5; 7 bases map to TRBD1. V trimming: 6 bases; J trimming: 5 bases; junction bases outside the gene matches: 9. The germline gives CDR1 MNHEY, CDR2 SVGAGI. The length of the CDR3 is 14 residues. The CDR3 region is CASRTTGEWTEAFF. The CDR3 DNA sequence: TGTGCCAGCAGGACCACAGGGGAATGGACTGAAGCTTTCTTT.

The gene calls are TRBV27 and TRBJ2-1; TRBD2 matches 9 bases. This CDR3 is built from 16 residues. V dropped 6 bases and J dropped 4; count of bases not matched to a gene: 10. The germline V gene has CDR1 MNHEY and CDR2 SMNVEV (reference sequence). The CDR3 region has the DNA TGTGCCAGCAGCCCCCTTACTAGCGGGTCTTACAATGAGCAGTTCTTC. Its protein product is CASSPLTSGSYNEQFF.

This clone was counted only a few times. This chain uses TRBV5-1 with TRBJ1-6, with 11 bases that match TRBD1. Unmatched junction bases numbered 2, after V lost 4 bases and J lost 5 bases. The CDR3 contains 15 residues. Germline V gene sequence: CDR1 SGHRS, CDR2 YFSETQ. The CDR3, as DNA: TGCGCCAGCAGCCCGGGACAGGGGGATAATTCACCCCTCCACTTT. Protein product: CASSPGQGDNSPLHF.

The chain is built from TRBV5-1 and TRBJ2-5; no firm D call. CDR3 length: 14 amino acids. Germline-derived CDR1 and CDR2 are SGHRS and YFSETQ. V lost 4 bases, J lost 0 bases, and 10 bases lay in between. The CDR3, as DNA: TGCGCCAGCAGCGTGAATGGGTACCAAGAGACCCAGTACTTC. Translating gives CASSVNGYQETQYF.

This clone was recorded once. The J gene is TRBJ2-7, the V gene TRBV6-5; 7 nucleotides align to TRBD2. Germline assignment: CDR1 MNHEY and CDR2 SVGAGI. V shed 7 bases and J 1 base; nucleotides not matched to a gene: 10. CDR3 length: 15 amino acids. CDR3 DNA sequence: TGTGCCAGCATTAAAAGGGCTAGCGGATCCTACGAGCAGTACTTC. Encoded protein: CASIKRASGSYEQYF.

The CDR3 protein is CASSLTDMPYEQYF. CDR3 coding DNA: TGTGCCAGCAGTTTAACCGACATGCCCTACGAGCAGTACTTC. V usage is TRBV28 and J usage is TRBJ2-7; D unresolved. This CDR3 comprises 14 residues. Trimming removed 2 bases at V and 2 bases at J, with 10 bases between. Germline values: CDR1 MDHEN, CDR2 SYDVKM. The full variable domain, with the rest looked up from reference TRBV28 and TRBJ2-7, is DVKVTQSSRYLVKRTGEKVFLECVQDMDHENMFWYRQDPGLGLRLIYFSYDVKMKEKGDIPEGYSVSREKKERFSLILESASTNQTSMYLCASSLTDMPYEQYFGPGTRLTVT.

This sequence joins TRBV28 and TRBJ1-1, with TRBD1 identical over 12 bases. Germline CDR1 reads MDHEN; CDR2 reads SYDVKM. CDR3 length: 16 residues. Trimming took 5 bases from V and 1 from J; bases not matched to a gene: 5. This CDR3 reads CASSTGQGARNTEAFF. CDR3 DNA sequence: TGTGCCAGCAGTACGGGACAGGGGGCGCGGAACACTGAAGCTTTCTTT.

This clone has just a few counts. V usage is TRBV27 and J usage is TRBJ2-7; 7 positions agree with TRBD1. The length of the CDR3 is 16 residues. In germline, CDR1 is MNHEY, CDR2 SMNVEV (reference sequence). Trimming at V came to 5 bases and at J to 1 base, leaving 11 bases not matched to a gene. CDR3 DNA sequence: TGTGCCAGCAGTATAAACAGGGGCCAAGGGTCCTACGAGCAGTACTTC. Translated: CASSINRGQGSYEQYF.

This clone was counted only a few times. The chain joins TRBV11-2 to TRBJ1-4, with a possible D match to TRBD1 (5 bases). The CDR3 sequence is 14 residues long. Germline CDR1 is SGHAT and CDR2 is FQNNGV. The ends were cut back, 6 bases at V and 1 base at J, with 9 bases in the middle. The CDR3 reads CASRRGGTNEKLFF. The CDR3 region has the DNA TGTGCCAGCAGGAGGGGCGGAACTAATGAAAAACTGTTTTTT.

This chain connects TRBV5-1 to TRBJ2-7, with 9 nucleotides matching TRBD1. Trimming took 1 base from V and 0 from J; bases not matched to a gene: 2. CDR1 SGHRS and CDR2 YFSETQ come from the germline V gene. This CDR3 region has 15 residues. The CDR3 here is CASSLMTGGSYEQYF. CDR3 in DNA: TGCGCCAGCAGCTTGATGACAGGGGGCTCCTACGAGCAGTACTTC.

V usage is TRBV6-5 and J usage is TRBJ2-1; no clear D. From germline, CDR1 is MNHEY and CDR2 SVGAGI. V was trimmed by 5 bases and J by 7 bases, leaving 9 bases between them. The CDR3 length is 12 residues. CDR3 sequence: CASSRKGNEQFF. The CDR3 DNA reads TGTGCCAGCAGTCGAAAAGGGAATGAGCAGTTCTTC.

The count of this clone is one. The chain has TRBV28 and TRBJ2-7, with 8 positions matching TRBD2. Germline CDR1 MDHEN, CDR2 SYDVKM. V was clipped by 5 bases and J by 6 bases; unmatched bases: 9. The CDR3 spans 14 residues. CDR3 nucleotide sequence: TGTGCCAGCAGTCCCGGGGGGGCCGAGGGCGAGCAGTACTTC. As protein: CASSPGGAEGEQYF.

This clone came up once. This rearrangement joins TRBV5-4 to TRBJ2-7; D is unresolved. This CDR3 has 16 amino acids. The ends were cut back, 4 bases at V and 3 bases at J, with 20 bases in the middle. CDR1 and CDR2 (germline): SGHNT, YYREEE (reference sequence). The CDR3 sequence: CASSHGLGLASYEQYF. For the CDR3, the DNA is TGTGCCAGCAGCCATGGGCTCGGTCTGGCGAGCTACGAGCAGTACTTC.

V gene TRBV25-1 combines with J gene TRBJ1-2; TRBD1 agrees at 8 bases. Germline assignment: CDR1 MGHDK and CDR2 SYGVNS. V gave up 3 bases and J gave up 3 bases; unmatched junction bases: 6. This CDR3 has 15 residues. DNA of the CDR3: TGTGCCAGCAGTGACCCTCAGGGGGCTTACTATGGCTACACCTTC. Encoded protein: CASSDPQGAYYGYTF.

This rearrangement joins TRBV7-2 to TRBJ1-2, with D perhaps TRBD1 (5 bases). Trimming removed 4 bases at V and 10 bases at J, with 13 bases between. Germline V lookup: CDR1 SGHTA, CDR2 FQGNSA. This CDR3 region has 12 residues. CDR3: CASSSLRGPYTF. CDR3 in DNA: TGTGCCAGCAGCTCCCTGAGGGGTCCCTACACCTTC. Using reference TRBV7-2 and TRBJ1-2 for the parts outside the CDR3, the full variable domain is GAGVSQSPSNKVTEKGKDVELRCDPISGHTALYWYRQSLGQGLEFLIYFQGNSAPDKSGLPSDRFSAERTGGSVSTLTIQRTQQEDSAVYLCASSSLRGPYTFGSGTRLTVV.

The gene calls are TRBV15 and TRBJ2-7, with TRBD1 matching 9 bases. The V gene's germline CDR1 is LNHNV and CDR2 YYDKDF (reference sequence). The CDR3 has 17 residues. V was pared by 5 bases and J by 1 base, with 12 bases of the junction left unmatched. The CDR3 DNA is TGTGCCACCAGCTTGTGGACAGGGGATGGTGGTTCCTACGAGCAGTACTTC. It encodes CATSLWTGDGGSYEQYF.

This clone has only a few counts. The chain is built from TRBV13 and TRBJ1-2; D is unclear. V dropped 2 bases and J dropped 5 bases, with 12 bases sitting between them. The CDR3 loop spans 14 amino acids. Germline assignment: CDR1 PRHDT and CDR2 FYEKMQ (reference sequence). CDR3: CASSLFQLNYGYTF. The CDR3 bases are TGTGCCAGCAGCTTATTTCAGTTGAATTATGGCTACACCTTC. Based on the CDR3 plus reference TRBV13 and TRBJ1-2, the full variable domain is AAGVIQSPRHLIKEKRETATLKCYPIPRHDTVYWYQQGPGQDPQFLISFYEKMQSDKGSIPDRFSAQQFSDYHSELNMSSLELGDSALYFCASSLFQLNYGYTFGSGTRLTVV.

The chain links TRBV7-2 to TRBJ1-3, with D hard to call. This CDR3 contains 15 residues. Between the trimmed V and J ends, which lost 6 bases and 0 bases, there was a span of 12 bases. Germline assignment: CDR1 SGHTA and CDR2 FQGNSA. CDR3 region: CASSQPGISGNTIYF. The CDR3, as DNA: TGTGCCAGCAGTCAGCCGGGAATCTCTGGAAACACCATATATTTT.

V is TRBV24-1 and J is TRBJ1-1; tentatively, D is TRBD1 (5 bases). V lost 4 bases and J 8 bases, leaving 13 bases between the germline ends. The CDR3 loop spans 13 amino acids. Germline V CDR1 and CDR2: KGHDR, SFDVKD. The CDR3 sequence is CATSDSPQGEAFF. CDR3 nucleotides: TGTGCCACCAGTGACTCTCCTCAGGGCGAAGCTTTCTTT.

The rearrangement links TRBV6-2 or TRBV6-3 to TRBJ1-1; perhaps TRBD1 as D (5 bases). Deletions cut 1 base from V and 0 bases from J, with 9 bases between. Germline CDR1 reads MNHEY; CDR2 reads SVGEGT. The CDR3 runs 15 residues. The CDR3 protein is CASSYLGGVNTEAFF. The CDR3 DNA follows: TGTGCCAGCAGTTACTTGGGGGGGGTGAACACTGAAGCTTTCTTT.

This chain uses TRBV28 with TRBJ2-7; D is possibly TRBD2 (6 bases). Germline V gene lookup returns CDR1 MDHEN and CDR2 SYDVKM. Deletions cut 4 bases from V and 6 bases from J, with 10 bases between. The CDR3 has 12 residues. The DNA of the CDR3 is TGTGCCAGCAGTTGGGGGGTGGCCGAGCAGTACTTC. This gives the protein CASSWGVAEQYF. The whole variable domain, filled in from reference TRBV28 and TRBJ2-7, reads DVKVTQSSRYLVKRTGEKVFLECVQDMDHENMFWYRQDPGLGLRLIYFSYDVKMKEKGDIPEGYSVSREKKERFSLILESASTNQTSMYLCASSWGVAEQYFGPGTRLTVT.

The genes are TRBV5-6 and TRBJ1-5; no definite D call. The CDR3 length is 13 residues. The germline V gene has CDR1 SGHDT and CDR2 YYEEEE. V lost 1 base, J lost 4 bases, and 6 bases lay in between. In nucleotides, the CDR3 is TGTGCCAGCAGCTTGTTTGGGAATCAGCCCCAGCATTTT. Translating gives CASSLFGNQPQHF.

The V gene is TRBV7-9, the J gene TRBJ2-5; D unclear. The CDR3 consists of 16 residues. V lost 8 bases and J lost 1, with 20 bases in between. Looked up from germline, CDR1 is SEHNR and CDR2 is FQNEAQ (reference sequence). CDR3 nucleotides: TGTGCCAGCCTCCCTTCGGGCAGTTCATTCCAAGAGACCCAGTACTTC. Its protein product is CASLPSGSSFQETQYF.

The genes are TRBV21-1 and TRBJ1-3. TRBV21-1 is listed as a pseudogene. The CDR3 has 15 residues. The CDR3 region is CASFPEAGSGNTIYF. CDR3 sequence (DNA): TGTGCCAGCTTCCCCGAAGCGGGGTCCGGAAACACCATATATTTT.

CDR3 DNA: TGTGCCAGCAGTGAATCGGCCGGGAAAGCTTTCTTT. It is translated as CASSESAGKAFF. The chain employs TRBV6-1 and TRBJ1-1, with D unclear. Per germline, CDR1 MNHNS and CDR2 SASEGT. There are 12 residues in the CDR3. V was cut by 2 bases and J by 9 bases, with 10 bases left in between.

This chain connects TRBV7-3 to TRBJ2-1; TRBD2 aligns across 7 bases. The V segment lost 2 bases and the J segment 5 bases; nucleotides outside the gene matches: 9. The CDR3 is 16 residues long. From germline, CDR1 is SGHTA and CDR2 FQGTGA. The CDR3, as DNA: TGTGCCAGCAGCTTAGGGGTATCTAGCGGTAACAATGAGCAGTTCTTC. Translation: CASSLGVSSGNNEQFF.

In its sample, this clone was seen once. The rearrangement joins TRBV2 to TRBJ2-1; weak D call: TRBD1 (5 bases). The CDR3 spans 12 residues. The germline V and J ends were trimmed by 3 bases and 7 bases, with 7 bases remaining between them. CDR1 is SNHLY, CDR2 FYNNEI, per germline. CDR3 DNA sequence: TGTGCCAGCAGTGAGCCAGGGAATGAGCAGTTCTTC. Protein: CASSEPGNEQFF.

CDR3 sequence (DNA): TGCGCCAGCAGCTTGGAGGGAGGACGCAACACAGATACGCAGTATTTT. As protein: CASSLEGGRNTDTQYF. The V call is TRBV5-1, the J call TRBJ2-3, with a possible D match to TRBD2 (6 bases). The V end was cut by 0 bases, the J end by 2 bases, with 13 bases between. The V gene's germline CDR1 is SGHRS and CDR2 YFSETQ. The CDR3 length is 16 residues.

This chain joins TRBV5-8 and TRBJ2-1, with TRBD2 identical over 13 bases. From germline, CDR1 is SGHTS and CDR2 YDEGEE. The V segment lost 2 bases and the J segment 6 bases; nucleotides outside the gene matches: 5. CDR3 size: 16 residues. The CDR3 DNA is TGTGCCAGCAGCTTCGGGACTAGCGGGAATCGCAATGAGCAGTTCTTC. This encodes CASSFGTSGNRNEQFF.